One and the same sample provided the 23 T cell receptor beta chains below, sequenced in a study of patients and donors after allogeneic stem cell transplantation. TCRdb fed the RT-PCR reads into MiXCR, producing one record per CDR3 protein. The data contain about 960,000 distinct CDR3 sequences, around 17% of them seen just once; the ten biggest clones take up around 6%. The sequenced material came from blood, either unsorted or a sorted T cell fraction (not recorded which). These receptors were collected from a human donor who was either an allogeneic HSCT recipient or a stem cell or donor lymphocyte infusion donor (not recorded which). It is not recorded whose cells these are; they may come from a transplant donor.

CDR3 sequence: CASSPLEMNTEAFF. CDR3 DNA sequence: TGTGCCAGCAGCCCTCTCGAAATGAACACTGAAGCTTTCTTT. V is TRBV5-4 and J is TRBJ1-1, with D uncertain. CDR1 and CDR2 (germline): SGHNT, YYREEE (reference sequence). This CDR3 comprises 14 residues. V dropped 4 bases and J dropped 0 bases, with 10 bases sitting between them.

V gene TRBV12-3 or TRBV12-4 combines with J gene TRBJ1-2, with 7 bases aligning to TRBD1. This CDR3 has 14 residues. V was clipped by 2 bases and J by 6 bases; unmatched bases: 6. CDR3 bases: TGTGCCAGCAGTTTAAACAGGGGAGTCAATGGCTACACCTTC. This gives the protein CASSLNRGVNGYTF.

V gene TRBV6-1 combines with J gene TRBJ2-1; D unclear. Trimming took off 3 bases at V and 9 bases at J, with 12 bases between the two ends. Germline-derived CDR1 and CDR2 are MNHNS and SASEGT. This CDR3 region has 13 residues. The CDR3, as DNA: TGTGCCAGCAGTGAGGGGATAGTGGGTGAGCAGTTCTTC. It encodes CASSEGIVGEQFF.

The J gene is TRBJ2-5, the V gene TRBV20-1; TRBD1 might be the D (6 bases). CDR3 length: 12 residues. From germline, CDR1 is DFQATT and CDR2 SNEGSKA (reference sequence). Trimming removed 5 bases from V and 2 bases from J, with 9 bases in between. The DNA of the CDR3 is TGCAGTGCTCCGGACAGACAAGAGACCCAGTACTTC. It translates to CSAPDRQETQYF.

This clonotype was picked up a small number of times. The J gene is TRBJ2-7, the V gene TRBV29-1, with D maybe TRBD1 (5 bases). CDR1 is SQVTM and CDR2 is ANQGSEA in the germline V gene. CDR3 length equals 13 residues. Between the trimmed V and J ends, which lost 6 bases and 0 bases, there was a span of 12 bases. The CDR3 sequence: CSVLTDSSYEQYF. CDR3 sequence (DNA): TGCAGCGTACTGACAGATAGCTCCTACGAGCAGTACTTC.

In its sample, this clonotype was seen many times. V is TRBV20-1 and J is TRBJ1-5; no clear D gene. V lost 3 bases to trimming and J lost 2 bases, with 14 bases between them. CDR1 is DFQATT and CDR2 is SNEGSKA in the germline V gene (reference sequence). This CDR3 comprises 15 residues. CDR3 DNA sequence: TGCAGTGCTAGTCCGACGGCGAGCGGCAATCAGCCCCAGCATTTT. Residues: CSASPTASGNQPQHF.

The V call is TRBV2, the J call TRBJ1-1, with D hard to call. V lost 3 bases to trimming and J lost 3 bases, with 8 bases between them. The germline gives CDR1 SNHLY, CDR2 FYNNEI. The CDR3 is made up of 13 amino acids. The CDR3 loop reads CASSDDLDTEAFF. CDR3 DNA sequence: TGTGCCAGCAGTGACGATTTGGACACTGAAGCTTTCTTT.

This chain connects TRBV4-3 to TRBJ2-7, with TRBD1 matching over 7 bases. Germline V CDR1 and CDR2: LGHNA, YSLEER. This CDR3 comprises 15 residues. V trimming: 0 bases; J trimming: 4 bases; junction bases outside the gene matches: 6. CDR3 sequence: CASSQEFDRVYEQYF. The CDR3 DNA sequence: TGCGCCAGCAGCCAAGAATTTGACAGGGTGTACGAGCAGTACTTC.

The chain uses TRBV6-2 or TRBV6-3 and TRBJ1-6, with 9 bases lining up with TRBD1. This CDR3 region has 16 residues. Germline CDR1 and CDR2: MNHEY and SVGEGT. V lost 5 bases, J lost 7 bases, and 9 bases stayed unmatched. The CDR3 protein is CASSKMGTGRNSPLHF. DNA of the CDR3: TGTGCCAGCAGTAAGATGGGGACAGGGAGGAATTCACCCCTCCACTTT.

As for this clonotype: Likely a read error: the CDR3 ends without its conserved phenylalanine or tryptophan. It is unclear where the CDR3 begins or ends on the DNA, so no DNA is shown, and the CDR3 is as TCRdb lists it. CDR3 sequence: CASGRGAEAFL. The chain recombines TRBV25-1 with TRBJ1-1. The CDR3 numbers 11 amino acids, ends counted. The germline gives CDR1 MGHDK, CDR2 SYGVNS.

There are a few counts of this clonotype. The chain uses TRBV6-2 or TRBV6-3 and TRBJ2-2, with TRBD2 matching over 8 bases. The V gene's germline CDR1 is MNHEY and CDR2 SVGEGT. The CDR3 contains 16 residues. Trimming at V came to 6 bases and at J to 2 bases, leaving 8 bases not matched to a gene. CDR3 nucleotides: TGTGCCAGCAGCTCGTTAGCGGGGCTTAACACCGGGGAGCTGTTTTTT. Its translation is CASSSLAGLNTGELFF.

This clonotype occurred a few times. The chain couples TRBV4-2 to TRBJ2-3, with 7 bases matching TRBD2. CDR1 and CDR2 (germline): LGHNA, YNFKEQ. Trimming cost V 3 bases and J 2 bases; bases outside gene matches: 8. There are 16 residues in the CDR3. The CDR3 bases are TGTGCCAGCAGCCAGCGTGGGAGGGGAGTCACAGATACGCAGTATTTT. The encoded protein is CASSQRGRGVTDTQYF.

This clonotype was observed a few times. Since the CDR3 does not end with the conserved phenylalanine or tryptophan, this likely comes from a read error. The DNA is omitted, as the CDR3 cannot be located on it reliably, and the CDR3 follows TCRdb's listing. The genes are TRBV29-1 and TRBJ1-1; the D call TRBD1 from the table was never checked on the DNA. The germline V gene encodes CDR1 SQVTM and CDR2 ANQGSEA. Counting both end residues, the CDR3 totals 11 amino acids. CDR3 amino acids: CSAGTRRGQLV.

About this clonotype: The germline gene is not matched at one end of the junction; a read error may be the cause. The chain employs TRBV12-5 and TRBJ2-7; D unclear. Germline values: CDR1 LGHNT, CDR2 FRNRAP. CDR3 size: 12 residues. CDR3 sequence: CASTLTSYEQCF. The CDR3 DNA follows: TGTGCTAGCACCCTGACCTCCTACGAGCAGTGCTTC.

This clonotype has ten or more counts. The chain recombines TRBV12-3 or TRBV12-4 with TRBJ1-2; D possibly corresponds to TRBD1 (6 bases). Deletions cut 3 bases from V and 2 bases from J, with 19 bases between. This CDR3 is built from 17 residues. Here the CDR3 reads CASSFDWAGELNYGYTF. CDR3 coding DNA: TGTGCCAGCAGTTTTGATTGGGCAGGGGAATTGAACTATGGCTACACCTTC.

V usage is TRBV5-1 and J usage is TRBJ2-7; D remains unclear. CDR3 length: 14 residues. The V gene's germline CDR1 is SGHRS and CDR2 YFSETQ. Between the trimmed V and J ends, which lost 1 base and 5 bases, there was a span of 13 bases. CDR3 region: CASSLRISSDEQYF. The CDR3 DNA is TGCGCCAGCAGCTTGAGGATTAGTTCGGACGAGCAGTACTTC.

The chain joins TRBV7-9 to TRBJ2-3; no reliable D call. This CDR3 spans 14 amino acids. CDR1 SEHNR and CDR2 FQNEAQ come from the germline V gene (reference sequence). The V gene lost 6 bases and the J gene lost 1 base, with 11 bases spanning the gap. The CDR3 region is CASRSAWGTDTQYF. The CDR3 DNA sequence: TGTGCCAGCAGGTCGGCGTGGGGCACAGATACGCAGTATTTT.

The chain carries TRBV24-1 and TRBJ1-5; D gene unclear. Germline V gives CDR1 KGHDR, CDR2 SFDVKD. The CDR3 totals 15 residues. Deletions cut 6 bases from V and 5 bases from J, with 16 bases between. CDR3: CATSRPGGRDQPQHF. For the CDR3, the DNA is TGTGCCACCAGTCGACCGGGAGGTAGGGATCAGCCCCAGCATTTT.

The CDR3 DNA is TGTGCCAGCAGCAATGGACAGGGTCATCCTCAGCCCCAGCATTTT. This codes for CASSNGQGHPQPQHF. The chain carries TRBV3-1 and TRBJ1-5; 8 nucleotides line up with TRBD1. This CDR3 is 15 amino acids long. Trimming at V came to 5 bases and at J to 6 bases, leaving 9 bases not matched to a gene. Germline CDR1 reads LGHDT; CDR2 reads YNNKEL (reference sequence).

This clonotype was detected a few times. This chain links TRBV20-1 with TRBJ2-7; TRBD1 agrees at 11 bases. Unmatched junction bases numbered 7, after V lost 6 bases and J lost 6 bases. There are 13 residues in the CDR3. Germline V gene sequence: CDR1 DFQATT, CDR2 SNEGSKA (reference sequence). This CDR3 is CSAPGTGGSEQYF. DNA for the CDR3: TGCAGTGCCCCCGGGACAGGGGGATCCGAGCAGTACTTC.

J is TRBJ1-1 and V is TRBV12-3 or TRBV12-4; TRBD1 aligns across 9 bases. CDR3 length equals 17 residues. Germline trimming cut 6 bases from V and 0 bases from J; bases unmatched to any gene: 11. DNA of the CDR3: TGTGCCAGCAGCCAAAGACGGACAGGGGCTATGAACACTGAAGCTTTCTTT. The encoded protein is CASSQRRTGAMNTEAFF.

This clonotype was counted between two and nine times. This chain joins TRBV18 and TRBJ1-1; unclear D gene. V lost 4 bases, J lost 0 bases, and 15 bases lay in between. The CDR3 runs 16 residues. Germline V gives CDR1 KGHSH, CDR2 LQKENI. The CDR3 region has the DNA TGTGCCAGCTCACTCACCTCGAGGATCATGAACACTGAAGCTTTCTTT. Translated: CASSLTSRIMNTEAFF.

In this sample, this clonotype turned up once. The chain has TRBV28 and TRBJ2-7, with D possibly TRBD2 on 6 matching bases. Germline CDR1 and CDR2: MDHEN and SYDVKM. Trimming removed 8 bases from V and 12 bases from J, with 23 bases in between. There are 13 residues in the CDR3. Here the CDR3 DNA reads TGTGCCAGCGTTGGGTTGGAGCGGGCCTCCCCGTACTTC. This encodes CASVGLERASPYF.